One and the same sample provided the 26 T cell receptor beta chains below, sequenced in a study of CD8+ T cells in alopecia areata. Treatment meaning: oral pan-JAK inhibitor, 5-10 mg twice daily. Sequencing templates came from extracted RNA that was reverse transcribed into cDNA. Sequenced by immunoSEQ multiplex PCR; TCRdb stores in-frame clones only, minus some. Among some 110,000 clones, roughly 50% were seen once, and the ten largest hold roughly an eighth. Here the sequenced sample was CD8+ T cells sorted from blood, taken at week 24, from a patient treated with tofacitinib. The receptor source for this set is a human donor with alopecia areata.

V is TRBV11-2 and J is TRBJ2-7; 8 bases line up with TRBD1. The trim removed 5 bases at V and 0 bases at J, leaving 6 bases unmatched. The CDR3 has 15 residues. In germline, CDR1 is SGHAT, CDR2 FQNNGV. CDR3 sequence reads: CASSQWDRSSYEQYF. In DNA, the CDR3 is TGTGCCAGCAGCCAGTGGGACAGGAGCTCCTACGAGCAGTACTTC.

The CDR3 DNA is TGTGCCAGCAGTGTATTGGGGACAGGGGGCAGAGAGACCCAGTACTTC. The encoded protein is CASSVLGTGGRETQYF. The chain employs TRBV2 and TRBJ2-5; TRBD1 matches 12 bases. The CDR3 covers 16 residues. The V and J ends lost 4 bases and 4 bases, in that order; junction bases with no gene match: 7. Germline V gene lookup returns CDR1 SNHLY and CDR2 FYNNEI.

J is TRBJ2-1 and V is TRBV15; weak D call: TRBD1 (5 bases). V was clipped by 1 base and J by 9 bases, with 16 bases between them. CDR1 and CDR2 from the germline V gene are LNHNV and YYDKDF (reference sequence). This CDR3 spans 15 amino acids. CDR3 in DNA: TGTGCCACCAGCAGAGTAGAAATCCCGCAGGGTGAGCAGTTCTTC. It is translated as CATSRVEIPQGEQFF.

V usage is TRBV14 and J usage is TRBJ2-2; D may be TRBD1 (7 bases). Trimming stripped 4 bases from V and 0 bases from J, with 12 bases between. CDR1 and CDR2 from the germline V gene are SGHDN and FVKESK. CDR3 size: 16 residues. Written as DNA, the CDR3 is TGTGCCAGCAGCCCGCGCGGGACAGCGAACACCGGGGAGCTGTTTTTT. Translating it yields CASSPRGTANTGELFF.

The chain is built from TRBV7-9 and TRBJ2-2; D uncertain. This CDR3 region has 14 residues. Trimming took off 8 bases at V and 0 bases at J, with 10 bases between the two ends. CDR1 is SEHNR, CDR2 FQNEAQ, per germline (reference sequence). The CDR3 sequence: CASPPLANTGELFF. The CDR3 DNA sequence: TGTGCCAGCCCCCCTCTAGCGAACACCGGGGAGCTGTTTTTT. Full variable domain (remainder filled in from reference TRBV7-9 and TRBJ2-2): DTGVSQNPRHKITKRGQNVTFRCDPISEHNRLYWYRQTLGQGPEFLTYFQNEAQLEKSRLLSDRFSAERPKGSFSTLEIQRTEQGDSAMYLCASPPLANTGELFFGEGSRLTVL.

J is TRBJ1-1 and V is TRBV13; D possibly corresponds to TRBD1 (5 bases). Germline CDR1 and CDR2: PRHDT and FYEKMQ (reference sequence). V was clipped by 1 base and J by 8 bases, with 8 bases between them. This CDR3 spans 12 amino acids. The CDR3 loop is CASSLERGEAFF. The CDR3 bases are TGTGCCAGCAGCTTAGAACGGGGGGAAGCTTTCTTT.

This chain uses TRBV2 with TRBJ1-2; no firm D call. CDR1 and CDR2 (germline): SNHLY, FYNNEI. Deletions cut 6 bases from V and 2 bases from J, with 10 bases between. The CDR3 has 13 amino acids. The CDR3 DNA sequence: TGTGCCAGCAGCTTACAGCGGAACTATGGCTACACCTTC. It is translated as CASSLQRNYGYTF. Full variable domain (remainder filled in from reference TRBV2 and TRBJ1-2): EPEVTQTPSHQVTQMGQEVILRCVPISNHLYFYWYRQILGQKVEFLVSFYNNEISEKSEIFDDQFSVERPDGSNFTLKIRSTKLEDSAMYFCASSLQRNYGYTFGSGTRLTVV.

This clone was detected a few times. The chain joins TRBV5-6 to TRBJ1-6; a possible D gene is TRBD1 (5 bases). Per germline, CDR1 SGHDT and CDR2 YYEEEE. V lost 4 bases, J lost 1 base, and 15 bases lay in between. CDR3 length: 17 residues. CDR3 protein: CASSTAGYDSYNSPLHF. For the CDR3, the DNA is TGTGCCAGCAGCACCGCAGGGTACGATTCCTATAATTCACCCCTCCACTTT.

The gene calls are TRBV7-9 and TRBJ2-5, with D possibly matching TRBD1 (6 bases). The V gene's germline CDR1 is SEHNR and CDR2 FQNEAQ (reference sequence). V was cut by 3 bases and J by 3 bases, with 17 bases left in between. CDR3 size: 16 residues. The CDR3 region has the DNA TGTGCCAGCAGCTTCCAACAGGGACCTGGGGAAGAGACCCAGTACTTC. It specifies CASSFQQGPGEETQYF.

This clone was found once. The chain combines TRBV7-9 with TRBJ2-7, with D tentatively TRBD2 (5 bases). Trimming shortened V by 8 bases and J by 2 bases, and 16 bases separated the two germline ends. The CDR3 covers 14 residues. The germline V gene has CDR1 SEHNR and CDR2 FQNEAQ (reference sequence). The CDR3 DNA reads as TGTGCCAGCTCCAGCCGGGCAGCGGCCTACGAGCAGTACTTC. This encodes CASSSRAAAYEQYF.

In its sample, this clone was seen once. The V gene is TRBV6-4, the J gene TRBJ2-3; D gene uncertain. The germline V gene has CDR1 MRHNA and CDR2 SNTAGT. CDR3 length equals 13 residues. Trimming left V 4 bases short and J 1 base short, with 6 bases between. CDR3 region: CASSGTGTDTQYF. In nucleotides, the CDR3 is TGTGCCAGCAGTGGTACAGGCACAGATACGCAGTATTTT.

V and J are TRBV27 and TRBJ2-1, with TRBD1 matching over 7 bases. The CDR3 spans 16 residues. Per germline, CDR1 MNHEY and CDR2 SMNVEV (reference sequence). The junction had 4 bases not matched to a gene; V was cut back by 0 bases and J by 2 bases. The chain's CDR3 is CASSLSPGTAYNEQFF. DNA of the CDR3: TGTGCCAGCAGTTTATCGCCCGGGACAGCCTACAATGAGCAGTTCTTC.

V is TRBV10-3 and J is TRBJ2-4; D is ambiguous. Germline CDR1 and CDR2: ENHRY and SYGVKD. V was pared by 0 bases and J by 2 bases, with 8 bases between. The CDR3 has 15 amino acids. This CDR3 is CAISESSSSKNIQYF. The DNA of the CDR3 is TGTGCCATCAGTGAGTCGAGCAGCTCCAAAAACATTCAGTACTTC.

The CDR3, as DNA: TGTGCCAGCAGCTTAGAGGTCAGCTATGGGACAGAAGAGACCCAGTACTTC. It yields the protein CASSLEVSYGTEETQYF. The chain uses TRBV7-9 and TRBJ2-5, with 7 bases fitting TRBD1. This CDR3 has 17 amino acids. V lost 1 base and J lost 3; bases outside the gene matches: 11. From germline, CDR1 is SEHNR and CDR2 FQNEAQ (reference sequence).

This rearrangement joins TRBV25-1 to TRBJ2-3, with 9 bases that match TRBD1. V trimming: 5 bases; J trimming: 7 bases; junction bases outside the gene matches: 4. CDR3 length: 13 residues. Germline CDR1 and CDR2: MGHDK and SYGVNS. CDR3 protein: CASSTGGMYTQYF. Written as DNA, the CDR3 is TGTGCCAGCAGTACAGGGGGCATGTATACGCAGTATTTT.

V and J are TRBV27 and TRBJ1-3, with D possibly being TRBD1 (6 bases). The CDR3 has 15 amino acids. The germline gives CDR1 MNHEY, CDR2 SMNVEV (reference sequence). The germline V and J ends were trimmed by 5 bases and 0 bases, with 11 bases remaining between them. The CDR3 DNA reads TGTGCCAGCAGTCTACAGGGTAACTCTGGAAACACCATATATTTT. Translated, it gives CASSLQGNSGNTIYF.

DNA for the CDR3: TGTGCCAGCAGCGGGGGATCTACTGAAGCTTTCTTT. This sequence encodes CASSGGSTEAFF. V gene TRBV9 combines with J gene TRBJ1-1; the D is unclear. Germline lookup yields CDR1 SGDLS and CDR2 YYNGEE. The CDR3 totals 12 residues. Trimming pared 3 bases from V and 5 bases from J, leaving 8 bases between.

The count of this clone is one. V is TRBV4-1 and J is TRBJ2-1; possibly TRBD2 for D (6 bases). The V end was cut by 2 bases, the J end by 0 bases, with 11 bases between. This CDR3 has 16 amino acids. Germline values: CDR1 MGHRA, CDR2 YSYEKL. The CDR3 region is CASSQSDGSSYNEQFF. The CDR3 DNA follows: TGCGCCAGCAGCCAAAGCGACGGGAGCTCCTACAATGAGCAGTTCTTC.

This chain joins TRBV13 and TRBJ2-5; D may be TRBD1 or TRBD2 (5 bases each). With 4 bases removed from V and 5 bases from J, the gap between germline ends came to 14 bases. From germline, CDR1 is PRHDT and CDR2 FYEKMQ (reference sequence). This CDR3 is built from 14 residues. The CDR3 is CASSSDEGKETQYF. Here the CDR3 DNA reads TGTGCCAGCAGCTCCGACGAGGGGAAGGAGACCCAGTACTTC.

The rearrangement links TRBV2 to TRBJ1-6; possible D gene TRBD1, 6 bases. Trimming shortened V by 6 bases and J by 9 bases, and 18 bases separated the two germline ends. CDR1 and CDR2 (germline): SNHLY, FYNNEI. The CDR3 consists of 15 residues. This CDR3 is CASSVPGDLGSPLHF. CDR3 sequence (DNA): TGTGCCAGCAGCGTACCAGGGGATCTGGGTTCACCCCTCCACTTT.

The chain links TRBV5-1 to TRBJ1-3; a possible D gene is TRBD1 (5 bases). Germline CDR1 reads SGHRS; CDR2 reads YFSETQ. CDR3 size: 17 residues. Deletions cut 5 bases from V and 0 bases from J, with 18 bases between. CDR3 amino acids: CASSFWAGAPSGNTIYF. CDR3 DNA sequence: TGCGCCAGCAGTTTCTGGGCCGGGGCACCCTCTGGAAACACCATATATTTT.

The J gene is TRBJ2-2, the V gene TRBV19; 8 bases are shared with TRBD1. The V and J ends lost 10 bases and 3 bases, in that order; junction bases with no gene match: 7. Germline CDR1 is LNHDA and CDR2 is SQIVND (reference sequence). The CDR3 is 14 residues long. In nucleotides, the CDR3 is TGTGCCACGCTGGACAGGGAGGACACCGGGGAGCTGTTTTTT. It codes for CATLDREDTGELFF.

The chain uses TRBV6-5 and TRBJ1-1; D unresolved. CDR1 MNHEY and CDR2 SVGAGI come from the germline V gene. The CDR3 has 16 residues. V dropped 0 bases and J dropped 0 bases, with 11 bases sitting between them. The CDR3 loop is CASSYSEDQLNTEAFF. As DNA, the CDR3 is TGTGCCAGCAGTTACTCTGAAGACCAGCTGAACACTGAAGCTTTCTTT.

The V gene is TRBV12-5, the J gene TRBJ2-5, with D possibly TRBD2 on 6 matching bases. The CDR3 contains 17 residues. Trimming took off 0 bases at V and 1 base at J, with 15 bases between the two ends. The germline V gene encodes CDR1 LGHNT and CDR2 FRNRAP. DNA for the CDR3: TGTGCTAGTGGTTTGGTACTCGCGGGGCCGGGCCAAGAGACCCAGTACTTC. Translated: CASGLVLAGPGQETQYF.

The chain carries TRBV4-2 and TRBJ1-1; no definite D call. Deletions cut 0 bases from V and 5 bases from J, with 16 bases between. This CDR3 is built from 16 residues. From germline, CDR1 is LGHNA and CDR2 YNFKEQ. The CDR3 loop reads CASSQDEFSVRTEAFF. In DNA, the CDR3 is TGTGCCAGCAGCCAAGATGAATTCTCGGTACGGACTGAAGCTTTCTTT.

The rearrangement joins TRBV5-6 to TRBJ2-1; possible D gene TRBD1, 6 bases. Germline CDR1 reads SGHDT; CDR2 reads YYEEEE. The V end was cut by 4 bases, the J end by 5 bases, with 16 bases between. The CDR3 has 15 amino acids. CDR3 sequence (DNA): TGTGCCAGCAGCCTGGGGGCAGGGTCCCACAATGAGCAGTTCTTC. This sequence encodes CASSLGAGSHNEQFF. The whole variable domain, filled in from reference TRBV5-6 and TRBJ2-1, reads DAGVTQSPTHLIKTRGQQVTLRCSPKSGHDTVSWYQQALGQGPQFIFQYYEEEERQRGNFPDRFSGHQFPNYSSELNVNALLLGDSALYLCASSLGAGSHNEQFFGPGTRLTVL.